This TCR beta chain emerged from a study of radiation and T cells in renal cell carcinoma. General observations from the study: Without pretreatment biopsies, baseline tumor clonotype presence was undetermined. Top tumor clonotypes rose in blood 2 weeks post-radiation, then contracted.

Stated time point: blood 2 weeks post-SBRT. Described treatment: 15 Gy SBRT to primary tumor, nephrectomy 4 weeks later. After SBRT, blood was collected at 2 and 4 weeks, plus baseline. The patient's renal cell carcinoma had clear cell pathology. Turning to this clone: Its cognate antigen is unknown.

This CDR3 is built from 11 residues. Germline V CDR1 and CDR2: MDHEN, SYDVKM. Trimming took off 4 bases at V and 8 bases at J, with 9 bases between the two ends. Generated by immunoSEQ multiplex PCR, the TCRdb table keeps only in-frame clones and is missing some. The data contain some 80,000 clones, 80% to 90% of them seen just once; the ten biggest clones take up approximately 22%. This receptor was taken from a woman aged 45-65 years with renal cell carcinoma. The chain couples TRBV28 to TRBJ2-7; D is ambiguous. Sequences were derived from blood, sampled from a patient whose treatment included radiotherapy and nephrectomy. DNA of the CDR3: TGTGCCAGCAGTTCTGCGATGAAGCAGTACTTC. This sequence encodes CASSSAMKQYF.